Sequencing of this T cell receptor beta chain was carried out in a study of blood T cells in healthy people across ages. V was clipped by 3 bases and J by 10 bases; unmatched bases: 9. This CDR3 spans 14 amino acids. Germline-derived CDR1 and CDR2 are LGHDT and YNNKEL (reference sequence). In its sample, this clonotype was seen a few times. The authors ran a second PCR of about 7 to 11 cycles using a sample-barcoded 5' primer and a J-beta primer mix. Using its own MiXCR run on the 5' RACE reads, TCRdb lists one record per CDR3 protein. The sample lists nearly 800,000 distinct CDR3 sequences, around 25% occurring once. These sequences were also reported in another study, on T cells of mothers and their children.

This chain connects TRBV3-1 to TRBJ1-5; 7 bases map to TRBD1. The clonotype originates from a boy aged 5 to 17 in good health. The sequenced sample was blood. The CDR3 reads CASSHGTAGDPQHF. As DNA, the CDR3 is TGTGCCAGCAGCCATGGGACAGCCGGGGATCCCCAGCATTTT.